This T cell receptor (beta chain) is drawn from a study of cytomegalovirus exposure and HLA in healthy donors. Study-wide context: The 110 or so validation repertoires were produced on the same platform as the 670 or so repertoires of the first cohort. This was reported in a later analysis. Study results and caveats: Published work reported that the classifier diagnosed cytomegalovirus status with high specificity and sensitivity. Most TCR sequences proved rare, with some public TCRs found in many donors.

Using immunoSEQ multiplex PCR, the repertoire was profiled, and TCRdb retains in-frame clones only, with some absent. Of hundreds of thousands of clones listed, approximately 82% are singletons. Worth noting for this clone: Its specificity is unknown.

V lost 5 bases, J lost 6 bases, and 16 bases lay in between. CDR3 size: 14 residues. CDR1 PRHDT and CDR2 FYEKMQ come from the germline V gene (reference sequence). This chain joins TRBV13 and TRBJ1-1; D perhaps matches TRBD1 (6 bases). This TCR was sampled from a woman aged 18-30 years in good health and CMV-seronegative. Sequenced sample: PBMCs. For the CDR3, the DNA is TGTGCCAGCAGCCCTAGGGGGGGCATGCCTGAAGCTTTCTTT. This codes for CASSPRGGMPEAFF. Based on the CDR3 plus reference TRBV13 and TRBJ1-1, the full variable domain is AAGVIQSPRHLIKEKRETATLKCYPIPRHDTVYWYQQGPGQDPQFLISFYEKMQSDKGSIPDRFSAQQFSDYHSELNMSSLELGDSALYFCASSPRGGMPEAFFGQGTRLTVV.